This is a list of T cell receptor beta chains from one sample in a study of Ad26.COV2.S vaccination and SARS-CoV-2 variants. This table comes from immunoSEQ multiplex PCR, and its TCRdb copy is limited to in-frame clones, with some not included. Here the sample spans approximately 450,000 clones, over 75% being singletons. The sequences come from peripheral blood, collected in a trial of Ad26.COV2.S vaccine versus placebo. The receptors shown here come from a person between 18 and 65 years old who received the Ad26.COV2.S COVID-19 vaccine or a placebo. Each CDR3 is given without its conserved first and last residue. Each record gives: clone size, V gene, CDR3 protein. Clone size is stated in some rows and not others, as once, few, many or a class when expanded.

>-|TRBV6-2/TRBV6-3
ASSYTLAGVNGELF
>-|TRBV7-9
ASSLITAQYSNQPQH
>-|TRBV7-8
ASSFAGGRGDEQF
>once|TRBV7-8
ASSLVAGSGRTTDTQY
>once|TRBV30
AWSARGGENEKLF
>once|TRBV10-2
ASGSPYRGHEQY
>-|TRBV4-1
ASSQGTGGSYEQY
>-|TRBV6-5
ASRQTSANTGELF
>-|TRBV29-1
SVEGISGSDEQF
>-|TRBV6-6
ASSLNTRGKLF
>-|TRBV18
ASSFSGTDNTEAF
>-|TRBV28
ASSQQGAGEKLF
>once|TRBV7-7
ASSPTSGSIGELF
>-|TRBV6-5
ASTSVEGAYNEQF
>-|TRBV5-1
ASSSGTVADTQY
>-|TRBV7-9
ASSQTGTGVHEQY
>-|TRBV27
ASSHGTAYGYT
>once|TRBV7-2
ASSSPSDTQY
>-|TRBV4-3
ASSQTGWGQETQY
>-|TRBV19
ASSASGTGNYGYT
>-|TRBV7-2
ASRGDTEAF
>-|TRBV6-1
ASSELGTGPYEQY
>-|TRBV30
AWSPSGGPNTEAF
>-|TRBV15
ATSRGLAGVETQY
>-|TRBV5-5
ASRRTASAAANEKLF
>-|TRBV6-2/TRBV6-3
ASSYSTNYEQF
>-|TRBV27
ASSLRLAGPEQY
>-|TRBV6-5
ASSYSGTLSYEQY
>-|TRBV12-2
ASRVRDGDEQY
>-|TRBV3-1/TRBV3-2
ASSHAPGGGPGETQY
>few|TRBV2
ASNGQGLDYEQY
>-|TRBV19
ASSIGARTTDTQY
>-|TRBV7-2
ASSTTLADEQY
>once|TRBV4-3
ASSQERGGPDTQY
>-|TRBV2
ASRSNRWPYGYT
>-|TRBV19
ASSGSANTEAF
>-|TRBV6-7
ATANEQF
>once|TRBV4-2
ASSQVTGAVSYEQY
>-|TRBV19
ASRDAGTEAF
>once|TRBV6-5
ASSSQTGSGANVLT
>-|TRBV3-1/TRBV3-2
ASSPGTGMFNEQF
>-|TRBV6-5
ASRGSQSNQPQH
>-|TRBV27
ASAPSGMDQETQY
>-|TRBV11-1
ASSFKMNTEAF
>-|TRBV9
ASSFGGFDEQY
>-|TRBV27
ASSLGGPRDSPLH
>-|TRBV5-5
ASSFAVGNTIY
>-|TRBV5-4
ASSSRQWIRPTNYNEQF